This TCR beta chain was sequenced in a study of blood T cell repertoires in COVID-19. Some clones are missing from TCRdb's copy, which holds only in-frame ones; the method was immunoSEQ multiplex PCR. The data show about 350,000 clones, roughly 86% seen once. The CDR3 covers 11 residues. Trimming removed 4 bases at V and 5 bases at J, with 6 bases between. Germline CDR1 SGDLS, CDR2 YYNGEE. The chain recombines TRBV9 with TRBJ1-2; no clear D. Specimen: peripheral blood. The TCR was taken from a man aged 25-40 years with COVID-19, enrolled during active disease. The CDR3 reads CASSPLYGYTF. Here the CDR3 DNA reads TGTGCCAGCAGCCCCCTATATGGCTACACCTTC.